This T cell receptor (beta chain) was identified in a study of vaccination and CD4 T cells after COVID-19. Turning to this clonotype: Its antigen is not known.

Regarding treatment: roughly 10-day PBMC culture with coronavirus spike peptide pools or control peptides (ViraFEST assay). Days 3 and 7 were when half the medium was replaced with fresh IL-2 medium. Sequenced with the Oncomine TCR Beta short-read assay was DNA taken from cultured CD4+ T cells. MiXCR was run by TCRdb on the PCR reads, yielding one entry per CDR3 protein. The sample has over 10,000 distinct CDR3 sequences, under 80% seen once; the top ten hold roughly 13%. Germline V gene lookup returns CDR1 DFQATT and CDR2 SNEGSKA (reference sequence). V lost 3 bases, J lost 4 bases, and 11 bases stayed unmatched. The CDR3 covers 17 residues.

This clonotype was obtained from a human donor who had recovered from COVID-19. The rearrangement links TRBV20-1 to TRBJ2-1; TRBD2 aligns across 11 bases. The sequencing sample was made of CD4+ T cells from blood, cultured in vitro. In DNA, the CDR3 is TGCAGTGCTAGTCGTCAAAGCGGGACTAGCGGATACAATGAGCAGTTCTTC. Encoded protein: CSASRQSGTSGYNEQFF.